This T cell receptor (beta chain) was documented in a study of T-cell memory formation after mild COVID-19. MiXCR, run by TCRdb on the 5' RACE reads, gives a single entry per CDR3 protein. This sample carries some 350,000 distinct CDR3 sequences, roughly 15% of them seen once, and the ten largest clones take about 20%. Study results and limitations: Contracting clones, day 15 to 85, had balanced CD4/CD8, and later expanders favored CD4+.

The CDR3 extends over 12 amino acids. From germline, CDR1 is SGHAT and CDR2 FQNNGV. Trimming stripped 5 bases from V and 2 bases from J, with 1 base between. This clonotype was observed a handful of times. Its antigen is unknown. The clonotype originates from a man aged 18 to 29 who had mild COVID-19 (a few samples of this study predate the infection). Cell type and time point are not known. The chain joins TRBV11-2 to TRBJ2-6; the D is unclear. Source material: PBMCs or a T cell subset sorted from them (not recorded which). CDR3 in amino acids: CASSPGANVLTF. CDR3 nucleotides: TGTGCCAGCAGCCCTGGGGCCAACGTCCTGACTTTC.